This T cell receptor beta chain was obtained from a study of technical replicates of blood from a few donors. Method: immunoSEQ multiplex PCR; TCRdb's copy keeps in-frame clones and lacks some. Seen here are tens of thousands of clones, just over 95% observed once, and the top ten hold 0.2%. Only one count was recorded for this clone. The CDR3 totals 14 residues. The V and J ends lost 4 bases and 6 bases respectively, with 14 bases between them. Germline assignment: CDR1 SGHNT and CDR2 YYREEE (reference sequence). The receptor was derived from a human donor in good health. Sequencing was carried out using T cells isolated from PBMCs. The genes are TRBV5-4 and TRBJ2-1, with a tentative D call TRBD2 (5 bases). The CDR3 is CASSPFGGINEQFF. As DNA, the CDR3 is TGTGCCAGCAGCCCGTTCGGAGGAATCAATGAGCAGTTCTTC. The whole variable domain, remainder taken from reference TRBV5-4 and TRBJ2-1, is ETGVTQSPTHLIKTRGQQVTLRCSSQSGHNTVSWYQQALGQGPQFIFQYYREEENGRGNFPPRFSGLQFPNYSSELNVNALELDDSALYLCASSPFGGINEQFFGPGTRLTVL.